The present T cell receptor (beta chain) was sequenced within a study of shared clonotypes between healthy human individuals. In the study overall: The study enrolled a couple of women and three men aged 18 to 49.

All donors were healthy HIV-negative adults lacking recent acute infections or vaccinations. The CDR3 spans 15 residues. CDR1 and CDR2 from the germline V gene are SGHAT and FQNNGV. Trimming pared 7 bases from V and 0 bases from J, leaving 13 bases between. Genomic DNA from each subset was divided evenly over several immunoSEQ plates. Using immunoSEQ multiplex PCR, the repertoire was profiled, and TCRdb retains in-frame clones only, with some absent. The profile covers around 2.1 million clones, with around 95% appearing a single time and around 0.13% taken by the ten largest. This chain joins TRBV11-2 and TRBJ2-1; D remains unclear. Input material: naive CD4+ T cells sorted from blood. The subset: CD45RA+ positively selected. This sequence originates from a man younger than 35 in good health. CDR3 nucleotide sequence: TGTGCCAGCACTGGATTCTCGAGCTCCTACAATGAGCAGTTCTTC. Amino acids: CASTGFSSSYNEQFF.